This TCR beta chain was recovered during a study of blood T cell repertoires in COVID-19. The cohort comprised adults aged about 18 to 89 years residing in approximately 22 US areas. Per the original data handling: Using reference gene primer amplification, nucleated cell counts were estimated. The repertoire was sequenced with immunoSEQ multiplex PCR; TCRdb's copy has only in-frame clones and lacks some. The DNA was the basis for D and trimming; V, J and clone size are from that table. Among about 400,000 clones listed, 88% were seen once. Germline CDR1 is SGHRS and CDR2 is YFSETQ. This CDR3 has 15 residues. Germline trimming cut 2 bases from V and 2 bases from J; bases unmatched to any gene: 5.

This clonotype was obtained from a woman younger than 45 with acute COVID-19. The chain couples TRBV5-1 to TRBJ2-5, with 8 bases lining up with TRBD1. The specimen sequenced was PBMCs or T cells enriched from blood (not recorded which). The CDR3 DNA follows: TGCGCCAGCAGCTTTTCCAGGGGGCCGCAAGAGACCCAGTACTTC. Translation: CASSFSRGPQETQYF.